This is a list of T cell receptor beta chains from one sample in a study of CD8 T cells in ankylosing spondylitis. From the 5' RACE reads, TCRdb called clonotypes with MiXCR, one entry per CDR3 protein. This table has nearly 25,000 distinct CDR3 sequences, roughly a sixth appearing once. Sample: blood. These receptor sequences come from a male donor with ankylosing spondylitis or in good health (not recorded which). Both conserved end residues are part of each CDR3. D genes are given only for firm matches. Not every row has a clone size; where given, it reads once, few, many or a size class.

v_call	j_call	d_call	clone_size	cdr3_nt	cdr3_aa
TRBV7-2	TRBJ2-2	.	few	TGTGCCAGCAGCTTAGAGGGGAGACAGCTGAACACCGGGGAGCTGTTTTTT	CASSLEGRQLNTGELFF
TRBV5-1	TRBJ1-3	.	many	TGCGCCAGCAGCTGGGAGGGCGGAAACACCATATATTTT	CASSWEGGNTIYF
TRBV4-3	TRBJ2-2	.	few	TGCGCCAGCAGCCCGAACGAACAGGGAGAGGAGCTGTTTTTT	CASSPNEQGEELFF
TRBV10-3	TRBJ1-4	TRBD1	.	TGTGCCATCAGTCCCGGGACAGGGGGAAGGAGCGAAAAACTGTTTTTT	CAISPGTGGRSEKLFF
TRBV29-1	TRBJ2-7	.	few	TGCAGCGTTTCAGGACAGATCTACGAGCAGTACTTC	CSVSGQIYEQYF
TRBV5-1	TRBJ2-7	TRBD1	many	TGCGCCAGCAGCCCTCACCCCGGGACAGGGCCCTACGAGCAGTACTTC	CASSPHPGTGPYEQYF
TRBV10-3	TRBJ1-1	.	many	TGTGCCATCAGACCTCAGGGGAGGAGGACTGAAGCTTTCTTT	CAIRPQGRRTEAFF
TRBV20-1	TRBJ2-1	TRBD2	.	TGCAGTGCCGAACTAGCGAGAGACCATGAGCAGTTCTTC	CSAELARDHEQFF
TRBV6-4	TRBJ2-1	.	.	TGTGCCAGCAGTCCCAGGGGTTTGAATGAGCAGTTCTTC	CASSPRGLNEQFF
TRBV12-3/TRBV12-4	TRBJ2-3	TRBD2	many	TGTGCCAGCAGTTTGTGGCGGCGGGAGGCCGATACGCAGTATTTT	CASSLWRREADTQYF
TRBV6-2/TRBV6-3	TRBJ2-7	.	many	TGTGCCAGCACCCGCACGGAAAACGAGCAGTACTTC	CASTRTENEQYF
TRBV5-4	TRBJ2-3	TRBD2	.	TGTGCCAGCAGCGGTACTAGCGGGGGCACAGATACGCAGTATTTT	CASSGTSGGTDTQYF
TRBV9	TRBJ1-4	.	few	TGTGCCAGCAGCGTAGGTCCCACAGGGACTAATGAAAAACTGTTTTTT	CASSVGPTGTNEKLFF
TRBV24-1	TRBJ2-1	TRBD2	many	TGTGCCACCAGTGATCCCGGGACTAGCGGGTACAATGAGCAGTTCTTC	CATSDPGTSGYNEQFF
TRBV28	TRBJ2-7	TRBD2	.	TGTGCCAGCAGCTTCAACTGGGACGAGACTAGCGTCTACGAGCAGTACTTC	CASSFNWDETSVYEQYF
TRBV7-2	TRBJ2-2	TRBD1	few	TGTGCCAGCAGCACTTACAGGGGGCGGAACACCGGGGAGCTGTTTTTT	CASSTYRGRNTGELFF
TRBV4-3	TRBJ2-1	.	many	TGCGCCAGCAGCCAAGGGGCAAATGAGCAGTTCTTC	CASSQGANEQFF
TRBV7-9	TRBJ2-1	.	many	TGTGCCAGCAGCTTAGACGGGACTCCTGCCAATGAGCAGTTCTTC	CASSLDGTPANEQFF
TRBV20-1	TRBJ1-5	.	many	TGCAGTGCGGAAGGATGGAGCAATCAGCCCCAGCATTTT	CSAEGWSNQPQHF
TRBV20-1	TRBJ1-1	.	many	TGCAGTGCTAGGACCCAGGGGCTCACTGAAGCTTTCTTT	CSARTQGLTEAFF
TRBV5-6	TRBJ2-2	.	.	TGTGCCAGCATGAAAGGGCAGCGTGACACCGGGGAGCTGTTTTTT	CASMKGQRDTGELFF
TRBV28	TRBJ1-2	TRBD1	many	TGTGCCAGCAGGGGGACAGGGGTTAACTATGGCTACACCTTC	CASRGTGVNYGYTF
TRBV12-3/TRBV12-4	TRBJ1-5	.	many	TGTGCCAGCACCCGGACAGCAAATCAGCCCCAGCATTTT	CASTRTANQPQHF
TRBV6-5	TRBJ2-7	.	many	TGTGCCAGCAGTGTACCTTGGACAGACGAGCAGTACTTC	CASSVPWTDEQYF
TRBV6-6	TRBJ2-5	TRBD1	.	TGTGCCAGCAGCGACAGGGGGGTGGAGACCCAGTACTTC	CASSDRGVETQYF
TRBV18	TRBJ2-3	.	few	TGTGCCAGCTCACCGGGCATACAGTTGGATACGCAGTATTTT	CASSPGIQLDTQYF
TRBV6-5	TRBJ2-1	.	few	TGTGCCAGCAGGGACAAATTGGTGGCCTACAATGAGCAGTTCTTC	CASRDKLVAYNEQFF
TRBV4-2	TRBJ2-3	.	.	TGTGCCAGCAGCCAAGTTAAGGGCGGGGGCACAGATACGCAGTATTTT	CASSQVKGGGTDTQYF
TRBV19	TRBJ2-1	TRBD2	once	TGTGCCAGTAGTTTGGAAGCGGGGATCTACAATGAGCAGTTCTTC	CASSLEAGIYNEQFF
TRBV29-1	TRBJ2-3	TRBD1	many	TGCAGCGTTGTGGACAGGACCACAGATACGCAGTATTTT	CSVVDRTTDTQYF
TRBV19	TRBJ2-2	TRBD1	.	TGTGCCAGCGGGCCGGACAGGGGACTTGCCGGGGAGCTGTTTTTT	CASGPDRGLAGELFF
TRBV29-1	TRBJ1-5	.	many	TGCAGCGTTGGCGGGGGCAATCAGCCCCAGCATTTT	CSVGGGNQPQHF
TRBV7-3	TRBJ2-2	.	.	TGTGCCAGCAGCCTGAGGGAAAGCGGGGAGCTGTTTTTT	CASSLRESGELFF
TRBV5-7	TRBJ2-7	.	.	TGTGCCAGCAGCAGGGGATCGGGCGGTTACGAGCAGTACTTC	CASSRGSGGYEQYF
TRBV29-1	TRBJ2-2	.	many	TGCAGCGTGGACCTCGATGCCGGGGAGCTGTTTTTT	CSVDLDAGELFF
TRBV20-1	TRBJ2-5	.	.	TGCAGTGCTAGAGGCCCCCGAGAGACCCAGTACTTC	CSARGPRETQYF
TRBV4-3	TRBJ2-1	.	many	TGCGCCAGCAGCCAGGGGGCAGGGAGGCGAAATGAGCAGTTCTTC	CASSQGAGRRNEQFF
TRBV7-2	TRBJ1-1	.	many	TGTGCCAGCAGTCGAGGCCCGTCGAACACTGAAGCTTTCTTT	CASSRGPSNTEAFF
TRBV7-2	TRBJ2-5	.	many	TGTGCCAGCAGCTTCGCAGGGGAAGAGACCCAGTACTTC	CASSFAGEETQYF
TRBV5-1	TRBJ2-2	TRBD1	many	TGCGCCAGCAGCTTAAGGACAGGGAAGGCCGGGGAGCTGTTTTTT	CASSLRTGKAGELFF
TRBV27	TRBJ1-6	.	.	TGTGCCAGCAGTTTAATGAATTCACCCCTCCACTTT	CASSLMNSPLHF
TRBV5-1	TRBJ2-1	TRBD1	few	TGCGCCAGCAGCTTTGCCGGCGGGGGACAGGGGAACCTCTGGCGTTCCAACAATGAGCAGTTCTTC	CASSFAGGGQGNLWRSNNEQFF
TRBV6-2/TRBV6-3	TRBJ2-7	.	.	TGTGCCAGCAGTCAGGTCTACGAGCAGTACTTC	CASSQVYEQYF
TRBV6-5	TRBJ2-1	.	many	TGTGCCAGCAGTTACTCGACGAACGGGGACAATGAGCAGTTCTTC	CASSYSTNGDNEQFF